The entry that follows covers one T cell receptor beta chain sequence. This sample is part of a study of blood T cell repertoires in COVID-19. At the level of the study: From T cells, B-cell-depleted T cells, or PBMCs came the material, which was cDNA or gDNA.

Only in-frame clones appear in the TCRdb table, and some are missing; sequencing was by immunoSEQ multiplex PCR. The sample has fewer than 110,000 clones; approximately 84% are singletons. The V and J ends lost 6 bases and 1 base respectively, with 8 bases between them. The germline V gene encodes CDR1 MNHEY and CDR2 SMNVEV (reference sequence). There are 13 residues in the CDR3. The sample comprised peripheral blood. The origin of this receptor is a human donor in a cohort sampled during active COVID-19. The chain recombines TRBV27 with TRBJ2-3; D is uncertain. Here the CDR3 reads CASRLEGTDTQYF. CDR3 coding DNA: TGTGCCAGCAGACTCGAAGGCACAGATACGCAGTATTTT.